These 4 T cell receptor beta chains were sequenced from one sample in a study of beta chain features in type 1 diabetes. The entirety of the isolated RNA underwent reverse transcription, so expressed TCRB transcripts were sequenced. Profiling relied on immunoSEQ multiplex PCR, and the TCRdb table lists in-frame clones only, not all of them. Among a few hundred thousand clones listed, around 14% were seen once. No cognate antigen is known for these TCRs. Notes on the study in general: Moderate but significant shortening of TCRB CDR3s was recorded in all four CD4+ subsets from Type 1 diabetes patients.

The sequenced material came from naive CD4+ T cells from blood. The source is a man between 25 and 39 years old with type 1 diabetes.

This clone was counted between two and nine times. This rearrangement joins TRBV7-2 to TRBJ2-7; 7 positions match TRBD1. Unmatched junction bases numbered 5, after V lost 0 bases and J lost 3 bases. There are 15 residues in the CDR3. The germline gives CDR1 SGHTA, CDR2 FQGNSA. CDR3 loop: CASSLAGQTVYEQYF. The CDR3 DNA is TGTGCCAGCAGCTTAGCGGGACAGACTGTCTACGAGCAGTACTTC.

The table lists this clone with a few counts. The V call is TRBV6-6, the J call TRBJ2-7; maybe TRBD1 (6 bases). The CDR3 is 14 amino acids. CDR1 is MNHNY, CDR2 SVGAGI, per germline (reference sequence). Trimming pared 0 bases from V and 1 base from J, leaving 7 bases between. CDR3 coding DNA: TGTGCCAGCAGTTACTCGGACAGATCCTACGAGCAGTACTTC. Amino acids: CASSYSDRSYEQYF.

In this sample, this clone turned up a few times. CDR3 sequence: CASSVGTASGTGELFF. The CDR3 DNA sequence: TGCGCCAGCAGCGTGGGTACCGCGTCGGGCACCGGGGAGCTGTTTTTT. This chain joins TRBV5-1 and TRBJ2-2; D call uncertain. The CDR3 covers 16 residues. The germline V and J ends were trimmed by 4 bases and 4 bases, with 17 bases remaining between them. Germline V gene lookup returns CDR1 SGHRS and CDR2 YFSETQ.

This clone appeared a few times. The chain carries TRBV27 and TRBJ2-1, with TRBD2 identical over 8 bases. V lost 2 bases to trimming and J lost 2 bases; unmatched junction nucleotides: 5. Germline CDR1 reads MNHEY; CDR2 reads SMNVEV (reference sequence). The CDR3 consists of 16 residues. The CDR3 DNA is TGTGCCAGCAGTTTAACGCGGCGGGAGGCCTACAATGAGCAGTTCTTC. It encodes CASSLTRREAYNEQFF.